The 17 T cell receptor beta chains below were found in one sample sequenced in a study. TCRdb reprocessed the 5' RACE reads with MiXCR, giving one entry per CDR3 protein. In the table there are approximately 40,000 distinct CDR3 sequences, 15% to 20% of which are singletons. Sequenced: naive CD4+ T cells sorted from a lymph node. Subset in this sample: naive CD4+ T cells, CD4+CD45RA+CD25-. The receptor source for this set is a female donor with breast cancer.

Only a few counts were recorded for this clonotype. The CDR3 DNA follows: TGTGCCAGCAGCCGCCAAAGACCTGGCACTGAAGCTTTCTTT. This encodes CASSRQRPGTEAFF. The V gene is TRBV12-3 or TRBV12-4, the J gene TRBJ1-1; no definite D call. V lost 6 bases to trimming and J lost 4 bases, with 15 bases between them. CDR3 size: 14 residues.

This clonotype has ten or more counts. The J gene is TRBJ1-6, the V gene TRBV5-1; D unresolved. V dropped 0 bases and J dropped 8 bases, with 9 bases sitting between them. This CDR3 is 14 amino acids long. CDR1 is SGHRS, CDR2 YFSETQ, per germline. DNA of the CDR3: TGCGCCAGCAGCTTGGGGACCTGGGATTCACCCCTCCACTTT. Protein sequence: CASSLGTWDSPLHF.

This clonotype was picked up a small number of times. The chain joins TRBV12-3 or TRBV12-4 to TRBJ2-5, with 9 bases that match TRBD2. This CDR3 contains 14 residues. J gave up 5 bases and V 3 bases, and 4 bases lay outside the gene matches. CDR3 nucleotide sequence: TGTGCCAGCAGTTTCTCCGCGGGAGGGGAGACCCAGTACTTC. Translated: CASSFSAGGETQYF.

Remarks on this clonotype: A read error may produce the germline difference seen at one junction end. The CDR3 sequence: CASSPPLAGDYNVQFF. CDR3 in DNA: TGTGCCAGCTCACCACCCCTAGCGGGAGACTACAATGTGCAGTTCTTC. The V gene is TRBV18, the J gene TRBJ2-1; TRBD2 matches at 10 bases. Germline CDR1 reads KGHSH; CDR2 reads LQKENI. This CDR3 region has 16 residues.

The V and J genes are TRBV5-1 and TRBJ1-6, with 10 bases identical to TRBD1. This CDR3 region has 13 residues. Germline V lookup: CDR1 SGHRS, CDR2 YFSETQ. V gave up 5 bases and J gave up 9 bases; unmatched junction bases: 2. Here the CDR3 reads CASRGQGSSPLHF. The CDR3 nucleotides are TGCGCCAGCAGGGGACAGGGGAGTTCACCCCTCCACTTT.

J is TRBJ2-7 and V is TRBV5-5; a weak D match, TRBD1 (6 bases). Germline V gives CDR1 SGHKS, CDR2 YYEKEE (reference sequence). V was cut by 4 bases and J by 2 bases, with 25 bases left in between. The CDR3 is 18 residues long. The CDR3 reads CASSPGAGALRGTYEQYF. CDR3 bases: TGTGCCAGCAGCCCCGGGGCAGGGGCCCTAAGGGGAACCTACGAGCAGTACTTC.

The rearrangement joins TRBV6-1 to TRBJ1-5; possible D gene TRBD1, 5 bases. Between the trimmed V and J ends, which lost 10 bases and 0 bases, there was a span of 16 bases. Germline assignment: CDR1 MNHNS and CDR2 SASEGT. This CDR3 region has 15 residues. As DNA, the CDR3 is TGTGCCATTGGACCCCAGGGAAATAGCAATCAGCCCCAGCATTTT. Translated: CAIGPQGNSNQPQHF.

This clonotype was found a few times. V is TRBV7-2 and J is TRBJ1-1, with 7 positions matching TRBD1. V gave up 5 bases and J gave up 1 base; unmatched junction bases: 7. Germline lookup yields CDR1 SGHTA and CDR2 FQGNSA. This CDR3 comprises 15 residues. The DNA of the CDR3 is TGTGCCAGCAGCCCAGGGGGACTCAGGAACACTGAAGCTTTCTTT. Amino acids: CASSPGGLRNTEAFF.

The rearrangement uses TRBV7-2 and TRBJ2-3; 9 nucleotides match TRBD1. V lost 4 bases and J lost 4; bases outside the gene matches: 3. The germline V gene has CDR1 SGHTA and CDR2 FQGNSA. This CDR3 has 14 amino acids. For the CDR3, the DNA is TGTGCCAGCAGCTCGACAGGGGGAGCAGATACGCAGTATTTT. This encodes CASSSTGGADTQYF.

In its sample, this clonotype was seen a few times. This chain joins TRBV29-1 and TRBJ2-7; D possibly corresponds to TRBD2 (6 bases). The V end lost 4 bases, the J end lost 3 bases, and 19 bases lay between the germline ends. This CDR3 is built from 15 residues. In germline, CDR1 is SQVTM, CDR2 ANQGSEA. The DNA for the CDR3 is TGCAGCGTTGGGGGACTGGGGACGGTGAACTACGAGCAGTACTTC. This encodes CSVGGLGTVNYEQYF.

This clonotype was found a few times. The V call is TRBV20-1, the J call TRBJ2-3; 7 bases fit TRBD2. This CDR3 region has 14 residues. CDR1 DFQATT and CDR2 SNEGSKA come from the germline V gene (reference sequence). With 5 bases clipped from V and 3 bases from J, the junction kept 8 bases outside the gene matches. The CDR3 DNA reads TGCAGTGCTCCGAAGCGGGAAGGAACAGATACGCAGTATTTT. Translated, it gives CSAPKREGTDTQYF.

This clonotype has a handful of counts. The chain is built from TRBV6-5 and TRBJ2-4; the D gene is possibly TRBD1 (6 bases). The V end lost 7 bases, the J end lost 0 bases, and 16 bases lay between the germline ends. The CDR3 loop spans 16 amino acids. Germline CDR1 reads MNHEY; CDR2 reads SVGAGI. CDR3 sequence: CASTQDRRLAKNIQYF. CDR3 sequence (DNA): TGTGCCAGCACCCAAGACAGGAGACTAGCCAAAAACATTCAGTACTTC.

This clonotype was seen a handful of times. DNA of the CDR3: TGTGCCACCAGCAGAGAGACTTATCAGCCCCAGCATTTT. Translation gives CATSRETYQPQHF. The genes are TRBV15 and TRBJ1-5; D ambiguous. There are 13 residues in the CDR3. CDR1 LNHNV and CDR2 YYDKDF come from the germline V gene (reference sequence). The ends were cut back, 0 bases at V and 5 bases at J, with 5 bases in the middle.

In regard to this clonotype: The junction departs from the called germline gene at one end, perhaps through a read error. The chain recombines TRBV7-9 with TRBJ1-3; D is unresolved. In germline, CDR1 is SEHNR, CDR2 FQNEAQ (reference sequence). The CDR3 is made up of 16 amino acids. Here the CDR3 reads CASSPIAASGGNTTYF. Here the CDR3 DNA reads TGTGCCAGCAGCCCGATTGCGGCAAGCGGTGGAAACACCACATATTTT.

This clonotype was seen only a few times. The CDR3 bases are TGTGCCAGCAGTGCTCTGGTTGGGGGGCAAAGGAATGGCTACACCTTC. Translating it yields CASSALVGGQRNGYTF. The chain joins TRBV28 to TRBJ1-2; TRBD1 might be the D (6 bases). This CDR3 has 16 amino acids. Trimming left V 5 bases short and J 6 bases short, with 22 bases between. Germline V gene data show CDR1 as MDHEN and CDR2 as SYDVKM.

Turning to this clonotype: The junction and the germline gene differ at one end; a read error may be behind it. V gene TRBV7-9 combines with J gene TRBJ2-2, with TRBD2 matching over 10 bases. Germline assignment: CDR1 SEHNR and CDR2 FQNEAQ (reference sequence). The CDR3 spans 15 residues. The CDR3 DNA reads as TGTGCCAGCAGCCTAGCGGGGGCGAACACCGGGGAGCTGTTTTTT. Translating gives CASSLAGANTGELFF. Full variable domain (outside the CDR3, taken from reference TRBV7-9 and TRBJ2-2): DTGVSQNPRHKITKRGQNVTFRCDPISEHNRLYWYRQTLGQGPEFLTYFQNEAQLEKSRLLSDRFSAERPKGSFSTLEIQRTEQGDSAMYLCASSLAGANTGELFFGEGSRLTVL.

This clonotype was detected a few times. The CDR3 loop reads CASSQESPPNTEAFF. CDR3 DNA sequence: TGCGCCAGCAGCCAAGAGTCACCTCCAAACACTGAAGCTTTCTTT. The chain employs TRBV4-1 and TRBJ1-1; no clear D gene. V lost 0 bases to trimming and J lost 2 bases, with 10 bases between them. Germline CDR1 MGHRA, CDR2 YSYEKL. The CDR3 is 15 amino acids.